This TCR beta chain stems from a study of cytomegalovirus exposure and HLA in healthy donors (dated by TCRdb to 2016 to 2017). Study-wide context: An earlier analysis of about 560 of the donors reported 276 Gb of sequence data and 117 million unique TCR beta sequences obtained from 180 million or so T cells. An early release covering roughly 640 HLA-typed donors comprised roughly 300 gigabases of sequencing data and some 79 million unique TCR sequences. Of the approximately 400 genotyped donors, approximately 83% fell in the genetic ancestry cluster associated with self-reported Caucasian donors. The study aimed to test whether signatures of past pathogen exposure could be identified by cataloging public T cell receptors. The T cell repertoires of several hundred subjects were profiled by immunosequencing and related to cytomegalovirus serostatus. Along with the approximately 650-subject first cohort, a separate validation cohort of over a hundred different subjects was used. To predict cytomegalovirus infection status, the study combined high-throughput TCR immunosequencing, statistical association of individual TCRs with disease status, and machine learning. To study patterns of TCR occurrence, a later analysis re-analyzed previously published TCR beta repertoires from 500 to 850 donors and added high-resolution HLA genotyping. Rather than using new phenotypic data, the later analysis identified candidate immune exposures from TCR beta sequences and from how often those sequences occurred across donors. An earlier analysis of approximately 580 of the donors used high-throughput TCR beta sequencing to judge whether each TCR beta V gene segment behaved as functional or pseudogenic. Donor age, sex, ethnicity and CMV serostatus were collected together with the repertoire data. Genome-wide SNP genotypes for about 65% of the roughly 670 donors were used in a later genetic analysis, which treated that subset as a discovery cohort. Every discovery cohort repertoire had been produced on one sequencing platform. HLA typing included class I and class II loci at four-digit resolution. The number of typed donors differed by locus: 629-630 for A, B, C, DRB1 and DQB1; about 520 for DQA1; 606 for DPA1; and about 450 for DPB1. A handful of DR-DQ haplotypes were handled as single units for association and clustering because linkage in the cohort was strong. Across about 370 genotyped donors of the cohort, an average of roughly 250,000 unique TCR beta nucleotide sequences per donor were sequenced, and roughly 20% of those sequences were non-productive. Here is what the overall study found, with its caveats: A later analysis found that most CMV-associated TCR beta chains appeared HLA-restricted, with HLA associations seemingly driven largely by CMV exposure. In the study, around 160 TCR beta chains were listed as associated with cytomegalovirus. The 87-base-pair reads could not distinguish some IMGT-functional V segments, including TRBV6-2 and TRBV6-3, so those segments were excluded. In a later analysis, 15,000 to 20,000 TCR beta sequences were associated with specific HLA alleles at a false discovery rate of 0.05. Correlated functional status among segregating V segments might be attributable to linkage disequilibrium, but an unknown experimental factor could not be ruled out. A later analysis found that TCR association rates varied across HLA loci, with DRB1 alleles showing the most associated TCRs and HLA-C alleles the fewest. Compared with equally common non-associated chains, HLA-associated TCR beta chains in a later analysis were more clonally expanded and had lower generation probabilities. In an earlier analysis of some 550 of the donors, most TCR beta V segments were observed in productive rearrangements about 90% or about 30% of the time, broadly matching IMGT annotations. Because HLA typing was missing for some donors at each locus, association tests included only the typed subset. It was suggested by the authors that the approach could potentially be generalized to other disease states and immunological phenotypes. Cytomegalovirus status was reported to be diagnosed by the classifier with high specificity and sensitivity in both the original and validation cohorts. Sequencing depth was assumed to be roughly uniform across donors in the presence/absence analyses, though that assumption may not hold. Only TCR beta chains were sequenced in this cohort, and the absence of alpha or paired-chain data limited detectable features. Assigning TCR associations to individual alleles was difficult when HLA alleles, especially DR and DQ, strongly co-occurred. While some public TCRs were present in many individuals, most TCR sequences turned up only very rarely across donors. A further reported finding was that TCR beta sequences accurately predicted the HLA-A and HLA-B alleles for most subjects in the first cohort. In a later analysis, several top co-occurrence clusters were reported to appear linked to parvovirus B19, influenza, CMV and Epstein-Barr virus. A later genetic analysis reported fewer N-insertions in productive TCRs among donors in an Asian-associated ancestry cluster than the roughly 640-donor mean. A group of highly shared sequence variants was considered likely to be a technical artifact of the sequencing pipeline. In vitro tests confirmed that three of the cytomegalovirus-associated TCR beta chains recognize cytomegalovirus antigens. An association between a missense DCLRE1C variant and V-gene and J-gene trimming of TCR beta chains was found in a later genetic analysis and replicated in an independent cohort. The only immune exposure information available for the cohort was CMV serostatus. Because counts were too low, seventeen rarely observed V segments, including chromosome 9 orphons, were left out of the earlier analysis of some 600 of the donors.

The germline V gene specifies SGHRS as CDR1 and YFSETQ as CDR2. V has 5 bases trimmed and J has 0 bases trimmed; junction bases matching no gene number 7. From its cysteine to its valine, the CDR3 spans 17 amino acids. CDR3 DNA is the only sequence kept; it has 51 bases, read in frame from the first base. Note on this clone: The antigen it binds to is not known. One base away there is no much larger clone; base qualities are not given.

The cohort comprised hundreds of healthy bone marrow donors. At the time of sampling, every cohort member was nominally healthy, though immune exposures that went unrecorded were likely present. The donor was CMV seronegative and was included in the group of under 450 seronegative cohort members. A peripheral blood sample was provided by each donor, and peripheral blood mononuclear cells were used for TCR beta sequencing. The Qiagen DNeasy Blood Extraction Kit was used to extract genomic DNA from the blood cell samples. To prepare the library, the immunoSEQ multiplex PCR assay was applied. For the multiplex PCR, a mixture combining 60 forward primers for TCR Vbeta segments and 13 reverse primers for TCR Jbeta segments was used. The CDR3 region of rearranged TCR beta genes was amplified from genomic DNA with a multiplex PCR assay. The Illumina HiSeq System was used to sequence the amplified TCR beta libraries as 87-base-pair reads. The published analysis was carried out like this. A later analysis tallied tens of millions of unique TCR beta chains across the 700 or so repertoires, and approximately 12 million of those chains were shared by two or more donors. A nearest-neighbor algorithm error-corrected the raw reads and collapsed the reads into unique sequences, merging closely related sequences to remove PCR and sequencing errors. Alignment of CDR3 sequences to IMGT reference sequences was used to assign V, D and J gene segments. Each retained sequence needed at least a six-nucleotide match to both a V gene segment and a J gene segment. Rearrangements were called productive when the CDR3 lacked stop codons and stayed in frame with V and J; all others were non-productive. CDR3 was defined according to IMGT convention as the region running from the second conserved V-encoded cysteine to the conserved J-encoded phenylalanine. In an earlier analysis of roughly 580 of the donors, sequences lacking an unambiguous match to a single V gene segment were excluded. An earlier analysis of some 500 of the donors classified V segments as functional when productive rearrangements were above 56.7% and as segregating when the standard deviation between donors was above 5%. A statistical classification framework was developed to diagnose cytomegalovirus status using the catalog of TCR beta chain sequences. In a later analysis, TCR nucleotide sequences were compared against IMGT/GENE-DB human TR gene sequences so that V and J genes could be assigned. In a later analysis, CDR3 sequences and most-parsimonious VDJ recombination scenarios were assigned using the TCRdist pipeline. In a later analysis, every TCR beta chain was defined by the combination of its CDR3 amino acid sequence and its V-gene family, and reads without a unique V-gene family were dropped. To address suspected cross-contamination and a sequencing artifact, a later analysis removed 592 highly shared, low-generation-probability nucleotide sequences. A later analysis calculated a clonal expansion index for each public chain from normalized within-repertoire ranks of inferred template counts. In a later analysis, generation probabilities were computed with a VDJ recombination model fitted to out-of-frame rearrangements, and the resulting probabilities were checked against IGoR. In a later analysis, hypergeometric tests were used to score TCR-TCR, TCR-HLA and TCR-CMV co-occurrence, with a repertoire-size bias correction applied to TCR pairs. To estimate false discovery rates, a later analysis permuted the HLA or CMV assignments 20 times. In a later analysis, co-occurring TCRs were grouped with DBSCAN, and TCRdist sequence similarity was added when clustering was performed within HLA-allele-positive subsets. Repertoires with fewer than 30,000 or more than 120,000 public chains were left out of co-occurrence clustering, as were a handful of repertoires with anomalous nucleotide sharing. This is the immuneACCESS table as TCRdb keeps it, with only in-frame sequences that have V and J called. A part of the clones is gone; compared with another copy, unresolved V genes explain less than half, and the rest is unexplained. V and J calls and clone size are copied from that table; D and trimming were computed from the DNA. For this sample there are under 150,000 clones; roughly 79% appear just once. Around 1.9% of the sample rests with the top ten.

The sequenced material came from PBMCs. The chain joins TRBV5-1 to TRBJ2-7, with TRBD2 identical over 14 junction bases. This sequence was found in a woman in her 50s in good health and CMV-seronegative. CDR3 loop: CASRKTSGRASSYEQYV. The nucleotide sequence reads as follows: TGCGCCAGCAGAAAGACTAGCGGGAGGGCCAGCTCCTACGAGCAGTACGTC.